This T cell receptor beta chain was profiled in a study of blood T cells in healthy people across ages. Points from the study as a whole: Observed TCR beta diversity per million T cells went down as age went up. This fall followed a roughly linear course with age.

The authors ran a second PCR of roughly 6 to 11 cycles using a sample-barcoded 5' primer and a J-beta primer mix. TCRdb reanalysed the 5' RACE reads using MiXCR and keeps one entry per CDR3 protein. Of about 840,000 distinct CDR3 sequences detected, around 29% appear once; the ten largest clones hold approximately 10%. Trimming cost V 4 bases and J 2 bases, with 17 bases left between them. The CDR3 runs 16 residues. The V gene's germline CDR1 is LGHNA and CDR2 YNFKEQ. This clonotype occurred a few times. The target antigen is unknown. The same sample was also used in a study of T cells of mothers and their children. That source adds: The sample comes from 8 or 9 healthy Caucasian donors: mothers and children. Biologically related mothers and children overlapped slightly more than unrelated pairs, a non-significant difference. Detection yielded no persistent microchimeric T cell clones.

Material for sequencing was blood. The TCR comes from a middle-aged woman in good health. The chain uses TRBV4-2 and TRBJ1-1; a weak D match, TRBD1 (5 bases). The CDR3 reads CASSPPGAAANTEAFF. The CDR3 region has the DNA TGTGCCAGCAGCCCCCCTGGGGCGGCAGCAAACACTGAAGCTTTCTTT.